Detailed here is one T cell receptor (beta chain). The antigen is not known. Sequencing used immunoSEQ multiplex PCR; TCRdb keeps in-frame clones, though not all of them. The table has more than 95,000 clones, about 88% seen once. The sample originates from a study of graft-versus-host responses after intestinal transplantation. Findings and limits, study-wide: Allografts carried high graft-versus-host to host-versus-graft clonal ratios in patients having graft-donor T cell macrochimerism.

Trimming shortened V by 2 bases and J by 2 bases, and 13 bases separated the two germline ends. CDR1 and CDR2 (germline): MDHEN, SYDVKM. The CDR3 extends over 16 amino acids. The receptor comes from a human donor who received an intestinal transplant. V is TRBV28 and J is TRBJ2-1; no clear D gene. The material was unstimulated CD4+ T cells sorted from spleen or lymph node cells, obtained before intestinal transplant. The CDR3 loop is CASSLKWAPTYNEQFF. The DNA for the CDR3 is TGTGCCAGCAGTTTAAAATGGGCGCCCACCTACAATGAGCAGTTCTTC.